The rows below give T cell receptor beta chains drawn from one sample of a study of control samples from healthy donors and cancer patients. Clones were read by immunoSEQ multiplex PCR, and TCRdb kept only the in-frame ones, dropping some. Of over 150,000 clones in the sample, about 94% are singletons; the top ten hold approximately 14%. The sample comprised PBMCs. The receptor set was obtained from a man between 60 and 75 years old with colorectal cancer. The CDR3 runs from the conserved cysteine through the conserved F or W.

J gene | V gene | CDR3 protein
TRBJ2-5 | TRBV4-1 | CASSLTSGGARETQYF
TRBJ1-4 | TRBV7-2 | CASTPRGGANEKLFF
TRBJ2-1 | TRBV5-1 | CASSLTGTGTYNEQFF
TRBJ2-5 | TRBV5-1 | CASSLPGGAETQYF
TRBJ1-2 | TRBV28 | CASIPTGTGYGYTF
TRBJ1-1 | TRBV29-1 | CSVVFPTGNTEAFF
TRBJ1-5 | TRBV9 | CASSVGTGHQPQHF
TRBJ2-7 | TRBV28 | CASRGQGIHEQYF
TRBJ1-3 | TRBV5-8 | CASSYRTDDGYF
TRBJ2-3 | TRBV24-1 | CAVGGVSTDTQYF
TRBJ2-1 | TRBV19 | CASSQGTSGGRQFF
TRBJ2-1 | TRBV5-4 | CASSLASPHYNEQFF
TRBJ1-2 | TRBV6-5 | CASRPGTGDGYGYTF
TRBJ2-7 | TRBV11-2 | CASRRAYEQYF
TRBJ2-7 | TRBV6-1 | CASSDRDYSYEQYF
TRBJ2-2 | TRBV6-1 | CASSEANRDTGELFF
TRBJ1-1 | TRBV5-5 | CASSSRQDKAFF
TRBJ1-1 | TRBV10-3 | CAITSKGVDTEAFF
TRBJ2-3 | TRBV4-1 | CASSQDPSGGPTDTQYF
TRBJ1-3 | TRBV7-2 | CASSRTAGGSTIYF
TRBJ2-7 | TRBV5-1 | CASSLAFEQYF
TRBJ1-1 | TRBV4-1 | CASSQDGQGARGTEAFF
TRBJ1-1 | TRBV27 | CASSSQGRNTEAFF
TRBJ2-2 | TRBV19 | CASSHGGAGELFF
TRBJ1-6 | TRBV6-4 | CASSDGQGGSPLHF
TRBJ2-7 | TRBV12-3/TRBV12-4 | CETEGGWDYEQYF
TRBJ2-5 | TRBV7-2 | CASSPGLAGGWETQYF
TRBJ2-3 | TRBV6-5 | CASTNGGVTDTQYF
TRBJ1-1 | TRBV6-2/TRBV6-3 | CASSYEVANTEAFF
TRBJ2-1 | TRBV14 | CASSHSYNEQFF
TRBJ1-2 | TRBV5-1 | CASSFGGGGYGYTF
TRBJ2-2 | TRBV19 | CASSKYGPTNTGELFF
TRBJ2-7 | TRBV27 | CASGTYEQYF
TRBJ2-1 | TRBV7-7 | CASSPSTGPYNEQFF
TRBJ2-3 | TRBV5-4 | CASSRLAGGGTDTQYF
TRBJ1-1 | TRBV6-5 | CASSYQRRTEAFF
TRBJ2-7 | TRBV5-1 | CASSPTGGASYEQYF
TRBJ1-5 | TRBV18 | CASSPPNDQPQHF
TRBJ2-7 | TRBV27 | CASSPGTGGLYEQYF
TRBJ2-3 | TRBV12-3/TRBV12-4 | CASSLEGWGRPYF
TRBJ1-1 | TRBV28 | CASSLLDTGTEAFF
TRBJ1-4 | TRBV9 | CASSLSGGDGEKLFF
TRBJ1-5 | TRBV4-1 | CASSQEGGYQPQHF